This entry lists 17 T cell receptor beta chains sequenced from one sample in a study of a mutant IDH1 vaccine in newly diagnosed glioma. The time point was: week 47, end of study. Vaccine doses each comprised 300 ug of mutant IDH1 20-mer peptide, with topical imiquimod. Libraries were prepared by immunoSEQ multiplex PCR; TCRdb keeps only in-frame clonotypes and omits some of them. The sample records tens of thousands of clones, roughly 87% being singletons. These TCRs' antigens remain unknown. Sequenced here: PBMCs, sampled from a glioma patient whose treatment included an IDH1 peptide vaccine. Receptors were obtained from a woman aged 45-60 years with glioma.

This clone has only one observation. V and J are TRBV28 and TRBJ1-5, with TRBD1 as a possible D gene (6 bases). CDR1 is MDHEN, CDR2 SYDVKM, per germline. Between the trimmed V and J ends, which lost 6 bases and 2 bases, there was a span of 14 bases. This CDR3 is 15 amino acids long. The CDR3 DNA reads as TGTGCCAGCAGACAACAGGGCATGGGCAATCAGCCCCAGCATTTT. Its translation: CASRQQGMGNQPQHF.

The genes are TRBV7-3 and TRBJ2-3, with D possibly TRBD2 on 5 matching bases. V gave up 2 bases and J gave up 1 base, with 7 bases separating them. CDR1 is SGHTA and CDR2 is FQGTGA in the germline V gene. This CDR3 contains 14 residues. Here the CDR3 DNA reads TGTGCCAGCAGCTTATACGGGGGCACAGATACGCAGTATTTT. It specifies CASSLYGGTDTQYF.

V is TRBV5-1 and J is TRBJ2-7, with 9 bases identical to TRBD1. Germline lookup yields CDR1 SGHRS and CDR2 YFSETQ. CDR3 size: 14 residues. Unmatched junction bases numbered 4, after V lost 3 bases and J lost 3 bases. The CDR3 DNA reads TGCGCCAGCAGCTCCGGGACAGGGCTCTACGAGCAGTACTTC. Residues: CASSSGTGLYEQYF.

The chain uses TRBV19 and TRBJ1-1, with D unclear. The CDR3 covers 16 residues. Germline V gene sequence: CDR1 LNHDA, CDR2 SQIVND (reference sequence). V dropped 2 bases and J dropped 1 base, with 14 bases sitting between them. The CDR3 region is CASSIPFVAGNTEAFF. CDR3 coding DNA: TGTGCCAGTAGTATACCCTTTGTCGCCGGGAACACTGAAGCTTTCTTT. The full variable domain, with the rest looked up from reference TRBV19 and TRBJ1-1, is DGGITQSPKYLFRKEGQNVTLSCEQNLNHDAMYWYRQDPGQGLRLIYYSQIVNDFQKGDIAEGYSVSREKKESFPLTVTSAQKNPTAFYLCASSIPFVAGNTEAFFGQGTRLTVV.

The chain carries TRBV5-1 and TRBJ2-3; the D is unclear. This CDR3 has 16 amino acids. The germline CDR1 and CDR2 sequences are SGHRS and YFSETQ. With 1 base removed from V and 0 bases from J, the gap between germline ends came to 12 bases. Written as DNA, the CDR3 is TGCGCCAGCAGCTTGTCACTTACCTTTAGCACAGATACGCAGTATTTT. Residues: CASSLSLTFSTDTQYF. Drawing the rest from reference TRBV5-1 and TRBJ2-3, the complete variable domain is KAGVTQTPRYLIKTRGQQVTLSCSPISGHRSVSWYQQTPGQGLQFLFEYFSETQRNKGNFPGRFSGRQFSNSRSEMNVSTLELGDSALYLCASSLSLTFSTDTQYFGPGTRLTVL.

On this clone itself: The germline gene is not matched at one end of the junction; a read error may be the cause. This sample also contains other DNA sequences that code for the same CDR3. The chain joins TRBV30 to TRBJ1-1; D is undetermined. CDR1 and CDR2 from the germline V gene are GTSNPN and SVGIG (reference sequence). This CDR3 region has 11 residues. The CDR3 here is CAWRRNTEAFF. CDR3 nucleotide sequence: TGCGCCTGGAGACGGAACACTGAAGCTTTCTTT.

The chain employs TRBV19 and TRBJ1-2; weak D call: TRBD1 (6 bases). The CDR3 is 15 amino acids. Trimming pared 1 base from V and 5 bases from J, leaving 14 bases between. CDR1 and CDR2 (germline): LNHDA, SQIVND (reference sequence). The CDR3 protein is CASSIAQGQQYGYTF. Here the CDR3 DNA reads TGTGCCAGTAGTATAGCCCAGGGACAACAGTATGGCTACACCTTC.

The chain links TRBV30 to TRBJ2-7; D is unresolved. Germline lookup yields CDR1 GTSNPN and CDR2 SVGIG (reference sequence). The CDR3 runs to 12 residues. V lost 0 bases to trimming and J lost 3 bases, with 6 bases between them. In nucleotides, the CDR3 is TGTGCCTGGAGTGTTAGCCACTACGAGCAGTACTTC. It codes for CAWSVSHYEQYF.

This clone has only a few counts. The genes are TRBV7-9 and TRBJ2-5, with 9 positions matching TRBD1. CDR1 SEHNR and CDR2 FQNEAQ come from the germline V gene (reference sequence). The V and J ends lost 4 bases and 5 bases, in that order; junction bases with no gene match: 14. The CDR3 extends over 17 amino acids. Written as DNA, the CDR3 is TGTGCCAGCAGCTACCCCGCGGGACAGGGCGATTGGGAGACCCAGTACTTC. Residues: CASSYPAGQGDWETQYF.

The chain joins TRBV4-1 to TRBJ2-5, with D unclear. In germline, CDR1 is MGHRA, CDR2 YSYEKL. The CDR3 runs 13 residues. Trimming shortened V by 0 bases and J by 5 bases, and 7 bases separated the two germline ends. CDR3 coding DNA: TGCGCCAGCAGCCAAGACCCAACCGAGACCCAGTACTTC. It yields the protein CASSQDPTETQYF.

The chain carries TRBV30 and TRBJ2-2; D unresolved. This CDR3 region has 11 residues. V gave up 5 bases and J gave up 6 bases, with 7 bases separating them. Germline CDR1 GTSNPN, CDR2 SVGIG (reference sequence). CDR3 protein: CAWGWSGELFF. In DNA form, the CDR3 reads TGTGCCTGGGGGTGGTCCGGGGAGCTGTTTTTT.

The chain recombines TRBV2 with TRBJ2-7, with 11 nucleotides matching TRBD2. The V gene's germline CDR1 is SNHLY and CDR2 FYNNEI. The CDR3 has 15 residues. V was clipped by 3 bases and J by 5 bases; unmatched bases: 6. The CDR3 coding sequence is TGTGCCAGCAGTGAGTTAAAGACTAGCGGGGACGAGCAGTACTTC. This translates into CASSELKTSGDEQYF.

The chain combines TRBV9 with TRBJ2-2; D is unresolved. Trimming took off 2 bases at V and 5 bases at J, with 10 bases between the two ends. CDR1 is SGDLS and CDR2 is YYNGEE in the germline V gene. This CDR3 region has 14 residues. The CDR3 loop reads CASSVHQQTGELFF. The CDR3 DNA follows: TGTGCCAGCAGCGTTCACCAGCAAACCGGGGAGCTGTTTTTT.

CDR3 sequence: CASSSLGGARQPQHF. The CDR3 DNA reads TGTGCCAGCAGTTCTTTAGGGGGCGCAAGGCAGCCCCAGCATTTT. The chain combines TRBV7-2 with TRBJ1-5, with 7 bases identical to TRBD1. CDR1 is SGHTA, CDR2 FQGNSA, per germline. This CDR3 contains 15 residues. V was clipped by 6 bases and J by 7 bases; unmatched bases: 12.

This sequence joins TRBV2 and TRBJ2-5; D possibly matches TRBD1 or TRBD2 (5 bases each). Germline V gene sequence: CDR1 SNHLY, CDR2 FYNNEI. Trimming removed 6 bases from V and 5 bases from J, with 19 bases in between. The CDR3 covers 15 residues. The CDR3 protein is CASSPSRAGWETQYF. The CDR3 DNA sequence: TGTGCCAGCAGCCCTTCGCGGGCAGGGTGGGAGACCCAGTACTTC.

V gene TRBV27 combines with J gene TRBJ2-7; 7 bases agree with TRBD1. Germline assignment: CDR1 MNHEY and CDR2 SMNVEV (reference sequence). CDR3 length equals 13 residues. V lost 3 bases and J lost 2; bases outside the gene matches: 1. CDR3 DNA: TGTGCCAGCAGTTTCACAGGGGCCTACGAGCAGTACTTC. Encoded protein: CASSFTGAYEQYF.

V and J are TRBV29-1 and TRBJ1-5; no clear D gene. V was shortened by 5 bases and J by 5 bases, with 16 bases between the two germline ends. Looked up from germline, CDR1 is SQVTM and CDR2 is ANQGSEA. There are 14 residues in the CDR3. The CDR3 sequence is CSVSSSDRDQPQHF. CDR3 DNA sequence: TGCAGCGTTTCCAGTTCGGACCGCGATCAGCCCCAGCATTTT.